This T cell receptor (beta chain) was observed in a study of control samples from healthy donors and cancer patients. In its sample, this clone was seen once. Measured with immunoSEQ multiplex PCR; TCRdb has only the in-frame clones, and not every one. The sample carries under 450,000 clones, approximately 92% recorded once. Germline assignment: CDR1 MGHDK and CDR2 SYGVNS. The V and J ends lost 4 bases and 4 bases, in that order; junction bases with no gene match: 8. The CDR3 is made up of 15 amino acids. The clonotype was recovered from a man aged 40-49 years with head and neck cancer. Material for sequencing was PBMCs. The rearrangement links TRBV25-1 to TRBJ2-7; the match to TRBD2 covers 9 bases. CDR3 nucleotide sequence: TGTGCCAGCAGTGCTAGCGGGGCTAAGATTTACGAGCAGTACTTC. This encodes CASSASGAKIYEQYF.